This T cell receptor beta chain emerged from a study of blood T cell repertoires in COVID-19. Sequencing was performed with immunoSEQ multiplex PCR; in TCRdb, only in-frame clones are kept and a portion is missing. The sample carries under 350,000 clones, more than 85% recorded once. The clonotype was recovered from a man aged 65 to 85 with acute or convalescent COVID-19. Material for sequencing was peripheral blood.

The CDR3 bases are TGTGCCAGCTGGGGACAGGGTTCCTACAATGAGCAGTTCTTC. Translated: CASWGQGSYNEQFF. The V and J genes are TRBV27 and TRBJ2-1; 9 bases are a match to TRBD1. V was pared by 8 bases and J by 1 base, with 3 bases of the junction left unmatched. Germline assignment: CDR1 MNHEY and CDR2 SMNVEV (reference sequence). The CDR3 is 14 amino acids.